This T cell receptor beta chain was recorded in a study of T cells in Graves' hyperthyroidism and ophthalmopathy. Trimming removed 5 bases at V and 0 bases at J, with 11 bases between. The CDR3 runs to 13 residues. Germline values: CDR1 DFQATT, CDR2 SNEGSKA (reference sequence). Amplified TCR beta CDR3 regions derived from RNA transcripts. HTBI primers were used for first-round RT-PCR of the TCR CDR3. TCRdb analysed the multiplex PCR reads with MiXCR anew, one entry per CDR3 protein. This repertoire shows a few hundred thousand distinct CDR3 sequences, less than 20% found once; its top ten account for about 38%. Study-wide results and caveats: From stable hyperthyroidism, ophthalmopathy was separated by a 13 V-J model.

A remark on this clonotype: Its antigen is undetermined.

This chain joins TRBV20-1 and TRBJ2-7; tentative D call: TRBD2 (6 bases). This receptor was identified in a man between 18 and 35 years old with Graves' ophthalmopathy. Sequencing input: blood. CDR3 region: CSARGLRSYEQYF. The CDR3 DNA sequence: TGCAGTGCTCGGGGACTGCGCTCCTACGAGCAGTACTTC.